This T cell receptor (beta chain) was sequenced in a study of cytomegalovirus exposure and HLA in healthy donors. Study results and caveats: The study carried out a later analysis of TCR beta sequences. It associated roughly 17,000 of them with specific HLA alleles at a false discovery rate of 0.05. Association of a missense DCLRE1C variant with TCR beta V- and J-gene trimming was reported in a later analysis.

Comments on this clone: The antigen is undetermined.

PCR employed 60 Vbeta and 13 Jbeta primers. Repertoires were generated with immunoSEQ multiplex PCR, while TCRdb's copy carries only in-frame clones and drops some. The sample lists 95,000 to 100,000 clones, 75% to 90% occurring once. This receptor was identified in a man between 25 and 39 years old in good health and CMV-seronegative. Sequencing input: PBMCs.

In nucleotides, the CDR3 is TGTGCCAGCAGTCCCTTGGAGCGGCAAGAGACCCAGTACTTC. Translation gives CASSPLERQETQYF. This chain connects TRBV6-5 to TRBJ2-5; D is perhaps TRBD2 (5 bases). Germline V lookup: CDR1 MNHEY, CDR2 SVGAGI. V was pared by 5 bases and J by 2 bases, with 12 bases between. The CDR3 totals 14 residues.